This T cell receptor beta chain was recorded in a study of CD8 T cells in ankylosing spondylitis. The CDR3 contains 16 residues. V shed 5 bases, J shed 1 base, and the junction held 7 bases outside the gene matches. Germline V CDR1 and CDR2: DFQATT, SNEGSKA (reference sequence). This clonotype has more than one count but fewer than ten. Antigen: not known. Making use of molecular barcodes, quantitative 5'-RACE generated TCR beta libraries. In TCRdb, the 5' RACE reads were re-called with MiXCR into one record per CDR3 protein. The sample yields roughly 350,000 distinct CDR3 sequences, 6.5% to 10% seen once. Overall study results and limits: Enrichment of disease-linked clones was reportedly significant in matched ankylosing spondylitis synovial fluid. Blood from ankylosing spondylitis patients appeared to carry a characteristic roughly 8-variant TCR beta motif. Clones linked to disease, bearing a CD8+ phenotype, were relatively rare in peripheral blood. Earlier authors reported some of these motif variants in reactive arthritis synovial fluid and blood.

This sequence was found in a male donor with ankylosing spondylitis. The sequencing sample was made of blood, either unsorted or a sorted T cell fraction (not recorded which). The chain is built from TRBV20-1 and TRBJ2-3; 12 bases line up with TRBD2. The CDR3 DNA follows: TGCAGTGCTGAGCCGACTAGCGGGAGTGGCACAGATACGCAGTATTTT. As protein: CSAEPTSGSGTDTQYF.